This TCR beta chain originates from a study of cytomegalovirus exposure and HLA in healthy donors. Across the whole study: The same platform was used for the roughly 110 validation repertoires as for the 666 first-cohort repertoires, as reported in a later analysis. Study-wide results and limits: First-cohort TCR clusters were later found to tend to co-occur in the 120 validation repertoires. Cytomegalovirus-associated TCR beta chains were listed, numbering 150 to 200.

Germline V gene lookup returns CDR1 SGHTA and CDR2 FQGNSA. V shed 4 bases and J 7 bases; nucleotides not matched to a gene: 6. The CDR3 is made up of 16 amino acids. The table came from immunoSEQ multiplex PCR; TCRdb's copy has only in-frame clones and leaves some out. The data hold around 98,000 clones, with around 88% observed a single time. The donors were part of the 120-subject validation cohort, which stood apart from the 666-subject first cohort. As concerns this clone: The antigen remains unidentified.

This rearrangement joins TRBV7-2 to TRBJ2-2; 13 nucleotides line up with TRBD2. Sequenced input: PBMCs. The TCR sequence derives from a woman in her twenties or thirties in good health and CMV-seronegative. The CDR3 here is CASSSRTSGSGGELFF. CDR3 DNA: TGTGCCAGCAGCTCAAGGACTAGCGGGAGTGGCGGGGAGCTGTTTTTT. The entire variable domain, with the rest obtained from reference TRBV7-2 and TRBJ2-2, is as follows: GAGVSQSPSNKVTEKGKDVELRCDPISGHTALYWYRQSLGQGLEFLIYFQGNSAPDKSGLPSDRFSAERTGGSVSTLTIQRTQQEDSAVYLCASSSRTSGSGGELFFGEGSRLTVL.